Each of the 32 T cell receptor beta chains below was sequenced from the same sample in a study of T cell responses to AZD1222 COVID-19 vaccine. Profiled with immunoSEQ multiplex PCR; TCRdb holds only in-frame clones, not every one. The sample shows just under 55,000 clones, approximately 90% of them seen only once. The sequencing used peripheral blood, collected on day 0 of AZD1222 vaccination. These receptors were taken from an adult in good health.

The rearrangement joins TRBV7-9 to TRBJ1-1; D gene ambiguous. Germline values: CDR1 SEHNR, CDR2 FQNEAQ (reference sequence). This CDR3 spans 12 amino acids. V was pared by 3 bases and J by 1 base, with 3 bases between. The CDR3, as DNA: TGTGCCAGCAGCTTCGGGAACACTGAAGCTTTCTTT. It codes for CASSFGNTEAFF.

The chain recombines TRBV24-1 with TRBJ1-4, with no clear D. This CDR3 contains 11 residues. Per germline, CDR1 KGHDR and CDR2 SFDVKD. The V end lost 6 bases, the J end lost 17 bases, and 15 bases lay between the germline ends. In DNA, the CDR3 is TGTGCCACCAGTTACCGAGGAATCGGTTTTTTT. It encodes CATSYRGIGFF.

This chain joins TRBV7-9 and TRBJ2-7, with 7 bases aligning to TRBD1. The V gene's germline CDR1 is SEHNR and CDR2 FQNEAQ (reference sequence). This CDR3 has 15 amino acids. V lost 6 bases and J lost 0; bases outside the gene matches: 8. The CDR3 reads CASSPDRASSYEQYF. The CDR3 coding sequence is TGTGCCAGCAGTCCAGACAGGGCCAGCTCCTACGAGCAGTACTTC.

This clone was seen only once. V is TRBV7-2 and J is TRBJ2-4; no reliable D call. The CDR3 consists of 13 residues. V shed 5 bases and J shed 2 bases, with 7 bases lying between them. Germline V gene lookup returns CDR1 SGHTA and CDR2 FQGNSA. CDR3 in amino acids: CASSPEPKNIQYF. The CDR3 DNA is TGTGCCAGCAGCCCGGAGCCCAAAAACATTCAGTACTTC. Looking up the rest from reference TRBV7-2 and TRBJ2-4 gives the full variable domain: GAGVSQSPSNKVTEKGKDVELRCDPISGHTALYWYRQSLGQGLEFLIYFQGNSAPDKSGLPSDRFSAERTGGSVSTLTIQRTQQEDSAVYLCASSPEPKNIQYFGAGTRLSVL.

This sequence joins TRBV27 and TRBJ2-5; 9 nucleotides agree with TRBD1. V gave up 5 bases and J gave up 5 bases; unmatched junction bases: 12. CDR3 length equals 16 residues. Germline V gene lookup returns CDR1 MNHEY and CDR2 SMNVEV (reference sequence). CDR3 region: CASSPPGQGFGETQYF. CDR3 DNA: TGTGCCAGCAGTCCTCCGGGACAGGGTTTTGGTGAGACCCAGTACTTC.

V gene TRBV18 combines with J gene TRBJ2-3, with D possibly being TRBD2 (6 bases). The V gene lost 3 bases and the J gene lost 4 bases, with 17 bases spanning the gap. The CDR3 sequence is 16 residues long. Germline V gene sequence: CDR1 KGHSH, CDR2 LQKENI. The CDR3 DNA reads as TGTGCCAGCTCACCTCCGGGACTCCAAGGAGCAGATACGCAGTATTTT. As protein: CASSPPGLQGADTQYF.

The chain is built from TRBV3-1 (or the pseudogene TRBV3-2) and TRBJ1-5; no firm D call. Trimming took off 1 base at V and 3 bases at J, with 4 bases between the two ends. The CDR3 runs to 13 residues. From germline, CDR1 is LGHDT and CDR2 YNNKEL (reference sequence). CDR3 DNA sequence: TGTGCCAGCAGCCAAGGGGCCAATCAGCCCCAGCATTTT. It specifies CASSQGANQPQHF.

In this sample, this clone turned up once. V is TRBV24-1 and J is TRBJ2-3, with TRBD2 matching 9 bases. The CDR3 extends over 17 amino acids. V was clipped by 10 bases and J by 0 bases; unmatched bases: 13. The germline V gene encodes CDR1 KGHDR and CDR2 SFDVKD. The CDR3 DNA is TGTGCCACTGCCGGGGGCGGGGGGGTCTCTAGCACAGATACGCAGTATTTT. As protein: CATAGGGGVSSTDTQYF.

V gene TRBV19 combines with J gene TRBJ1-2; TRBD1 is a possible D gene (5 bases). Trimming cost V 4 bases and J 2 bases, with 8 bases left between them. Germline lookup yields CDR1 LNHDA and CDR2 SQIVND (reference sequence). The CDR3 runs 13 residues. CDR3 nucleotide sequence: TGTGCCAGTAGTAGCCGACAGAACTATGGCTACACCTTC. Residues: CASSSRQNYGYTF.

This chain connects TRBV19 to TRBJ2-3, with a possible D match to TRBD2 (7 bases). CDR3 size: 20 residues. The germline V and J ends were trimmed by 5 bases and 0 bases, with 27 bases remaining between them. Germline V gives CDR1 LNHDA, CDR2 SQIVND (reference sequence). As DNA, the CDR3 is TGTGCCAGTAGTCCCCGCAGGTCGGGGGGCCGACTAAGGAGCACAGATACGCAGTATTTT. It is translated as CASSPRRSGGRLRSTDTQYF.

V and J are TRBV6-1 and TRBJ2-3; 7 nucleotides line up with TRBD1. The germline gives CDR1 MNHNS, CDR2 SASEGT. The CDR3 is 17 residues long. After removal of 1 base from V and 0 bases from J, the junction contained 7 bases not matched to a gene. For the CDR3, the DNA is TGTGCCAGCAGTGAAGGGACCGGGACAGCTAGCACAGATACGCAGTATTTT. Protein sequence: CASSEGTGTASTDTQYF.

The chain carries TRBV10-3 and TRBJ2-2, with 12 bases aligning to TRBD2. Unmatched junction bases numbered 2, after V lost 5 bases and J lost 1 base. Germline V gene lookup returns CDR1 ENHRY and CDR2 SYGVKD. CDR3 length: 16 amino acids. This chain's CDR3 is CAISRTSGENTGELFF. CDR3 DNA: TGTGCCATCAGTCGGACTAGCGGGGAGAACACCGGGGAGCTGTTTTTT.

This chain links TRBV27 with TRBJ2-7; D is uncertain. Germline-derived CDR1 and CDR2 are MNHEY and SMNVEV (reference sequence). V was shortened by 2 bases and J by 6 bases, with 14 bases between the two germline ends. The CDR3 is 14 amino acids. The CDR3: CASSLRTLNSEQYF. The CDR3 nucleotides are TGTGCCAGCAGTTTAAGGACCCTGAACTCCGAGCAGTACTTC.

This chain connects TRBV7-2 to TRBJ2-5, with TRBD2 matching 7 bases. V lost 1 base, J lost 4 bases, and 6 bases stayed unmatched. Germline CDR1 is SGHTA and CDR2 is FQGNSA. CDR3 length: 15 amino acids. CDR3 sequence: CASSLGTGGSETQYF. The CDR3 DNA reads TGTGCCAGCAGCTTAGGGACGGGGGGTTCAGAGACCCAGTACTTC.

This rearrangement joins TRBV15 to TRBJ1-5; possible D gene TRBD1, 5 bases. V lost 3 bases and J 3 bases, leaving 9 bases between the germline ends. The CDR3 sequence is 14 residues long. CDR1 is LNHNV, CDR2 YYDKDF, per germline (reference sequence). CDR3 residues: CATSREDNNQPQHF. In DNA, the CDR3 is TGTGCCACCAGCAGGGAGGACAACAATCAGCCCCAGCATTTT.

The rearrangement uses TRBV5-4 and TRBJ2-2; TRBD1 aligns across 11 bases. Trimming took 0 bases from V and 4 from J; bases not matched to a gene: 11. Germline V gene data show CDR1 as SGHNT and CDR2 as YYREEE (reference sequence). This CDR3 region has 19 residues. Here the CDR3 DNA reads TGTGCCAGCAGCTTGGCCAAAGGACAGGGGGCTAGCCGCACCGGGGAGCTGTTTTTT. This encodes CASSLAKGQGASRTGELFF.

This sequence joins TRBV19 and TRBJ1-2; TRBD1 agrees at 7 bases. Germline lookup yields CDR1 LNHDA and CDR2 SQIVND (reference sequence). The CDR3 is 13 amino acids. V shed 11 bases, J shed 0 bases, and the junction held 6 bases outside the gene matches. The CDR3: CASGDRANYGYTF. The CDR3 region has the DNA TGTGCCTCAGGGGACAGAGCTAACTATGGCTACACCTTC.

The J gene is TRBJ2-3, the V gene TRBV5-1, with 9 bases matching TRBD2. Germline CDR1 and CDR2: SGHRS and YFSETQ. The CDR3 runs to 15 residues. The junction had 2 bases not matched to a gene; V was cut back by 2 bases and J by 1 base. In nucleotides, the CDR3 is TGCGCCAGCAGCTTTCCTAGCGGGGGCACAGATACGCAGTATTTT. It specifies CASSFPSGGTDTQYF. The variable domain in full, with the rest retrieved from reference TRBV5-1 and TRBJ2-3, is KAGVTQTPRYLIKTRGQQVTLSCSPISGHRSVSWYQQTPGQGLQFLFEYFSETQRNKGNFPGRFSGRQFSNSRSEMNVSTLELGDSALYLCASSFPSGGTDTQYFGPGTRLTVL.

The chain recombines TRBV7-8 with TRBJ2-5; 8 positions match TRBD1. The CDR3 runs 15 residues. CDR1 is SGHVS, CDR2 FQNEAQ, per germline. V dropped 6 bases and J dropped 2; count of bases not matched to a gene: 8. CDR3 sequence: CASSKDRGSQETQYF. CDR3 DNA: TGTGCCAGCAGTAAAGACAGGGGTTCGCAAGAGACCCAGTACTTC. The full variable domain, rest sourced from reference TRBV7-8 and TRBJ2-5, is GAGVSQSPRYKVAKRGQDVALRCDPISGHVSLFWYQQALGQGPEFLTYFQNEAQLDKSGLPSDRFFAERPEGSVSTLKIQRTQQEDSAVYLCASSKDRGSQETQYFGPGTRLLVL.

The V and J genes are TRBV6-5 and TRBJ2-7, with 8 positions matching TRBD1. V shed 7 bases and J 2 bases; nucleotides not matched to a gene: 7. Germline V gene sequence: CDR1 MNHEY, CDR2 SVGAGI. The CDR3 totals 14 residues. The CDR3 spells CASNAGGLAYEQYF. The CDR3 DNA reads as TGTGCCAGCAACGCAGGGGGCTTGGCCTACGAGCAGTACTTC.

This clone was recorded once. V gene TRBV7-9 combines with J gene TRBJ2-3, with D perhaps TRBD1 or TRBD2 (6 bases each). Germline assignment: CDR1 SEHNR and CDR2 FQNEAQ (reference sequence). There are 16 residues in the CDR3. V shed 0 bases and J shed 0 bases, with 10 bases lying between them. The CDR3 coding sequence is TGTGCCAGCAGCTTAGCGGCCGGGGGCAGCACAGATACGCAGTATTTT. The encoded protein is CASSLAAGGSTDTQYF.

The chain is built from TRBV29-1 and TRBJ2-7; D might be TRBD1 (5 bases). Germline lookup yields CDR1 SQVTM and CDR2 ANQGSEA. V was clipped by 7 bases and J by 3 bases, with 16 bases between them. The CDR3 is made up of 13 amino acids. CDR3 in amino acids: CSARTTEFYEQYF. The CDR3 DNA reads TGCAGCGCTCGAACGACAGAGTTCTACGAGCAGTACTTC.

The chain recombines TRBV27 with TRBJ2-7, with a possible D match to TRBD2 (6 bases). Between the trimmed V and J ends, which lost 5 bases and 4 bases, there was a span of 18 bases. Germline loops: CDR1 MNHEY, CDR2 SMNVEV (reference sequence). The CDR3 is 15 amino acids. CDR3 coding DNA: TGTGCCAGCAGTCCCAGGAGGGCCGCAGATTACGAGCAGTACTTC. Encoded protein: CASSPRRAADYEQYF.

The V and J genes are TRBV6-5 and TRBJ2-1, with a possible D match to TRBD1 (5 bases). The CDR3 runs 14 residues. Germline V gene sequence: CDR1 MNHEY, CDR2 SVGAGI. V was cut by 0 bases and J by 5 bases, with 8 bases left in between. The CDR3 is CASSYSGPDNEQFF. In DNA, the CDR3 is TGTGCCAGCAGTTACTCGGGGCCCGACAATGAGCAGTTCTTC.

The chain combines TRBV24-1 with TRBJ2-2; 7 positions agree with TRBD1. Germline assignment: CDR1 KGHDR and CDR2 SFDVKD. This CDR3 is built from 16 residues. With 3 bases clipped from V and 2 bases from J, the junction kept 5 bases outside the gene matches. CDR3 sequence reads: CATSDRGQLNTGELFF. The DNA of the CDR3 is TGTGCCACCAGTGATCGGGGACAGCTAAACACCGGGGAGCTGTTTTTT.

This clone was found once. CDR3 residues: CASSSLGGNGNTIYF. CDR3 nucleotides: TGTGCCAGCAGCTCCTTGGGGGGGAATGGAAACACCATATATTTT. V is TRBV6-5 and J is TRBJ1-3, with a tentative D call TRBD1 (5 bases). From germline, CDR1 is MNHEY and CDR2 SVGAGI. V lost 6 bases and J 3 bases, leaving 15 bases between the germline ends. The CDR3 is 15 residues long.

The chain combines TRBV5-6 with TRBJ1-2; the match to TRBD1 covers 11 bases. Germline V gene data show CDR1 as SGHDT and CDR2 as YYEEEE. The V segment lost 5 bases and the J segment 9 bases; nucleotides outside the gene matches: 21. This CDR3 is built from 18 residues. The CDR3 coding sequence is TGTGCCAGCAGGTCCCCGGGACAGGGGGAACTTCGGAGTAGTAGCTACACCTTC. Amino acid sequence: CASRSPGQGELRSSSYTF.

The CDR3 DNA is TGTGCCAGCAGCCCGGGACAGTACAATGAGCAGTTCTTC. Its translation is CASSPGQYNEQFF. The chain combines TRBV6-2 or TRBV6-3 with TRBJ2-1; 7 bases match TRBD1. The CDR3 loop spans 13 amino acids. V lost 6 bases, J lost 4 bases, and 3 bases stayed unmatched. Germline lookup yields CDR1 MNHEY and CDR2 SVGEGT.

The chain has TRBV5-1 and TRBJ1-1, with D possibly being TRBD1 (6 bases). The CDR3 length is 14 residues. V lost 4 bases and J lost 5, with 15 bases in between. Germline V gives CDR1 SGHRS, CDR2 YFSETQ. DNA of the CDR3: TGCGCCAGCAGCGCACGACAGGCGGGGACTGAAGCTTTCTTT. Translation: CASSARQAGTEAFF.

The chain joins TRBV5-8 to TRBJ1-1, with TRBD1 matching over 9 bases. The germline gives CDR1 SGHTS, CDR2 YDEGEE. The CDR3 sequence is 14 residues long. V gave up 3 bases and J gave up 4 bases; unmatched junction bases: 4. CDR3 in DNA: TGTGCCAGCAGCTCAGGACAGGGGCTCACTGAAGCTTTCTTT. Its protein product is CASSSGQGLTEAFF. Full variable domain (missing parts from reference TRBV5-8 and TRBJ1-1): EAGVTQSPTHLIKTRGQQATLRCSPISGHTSVYWYQQALGLGLQFLLWYDEGEERNRGNFPPRFSGRQFPNYSSELNVNALELEDSALYLCASSSGQGLTEAFFGQGTRLTVV.

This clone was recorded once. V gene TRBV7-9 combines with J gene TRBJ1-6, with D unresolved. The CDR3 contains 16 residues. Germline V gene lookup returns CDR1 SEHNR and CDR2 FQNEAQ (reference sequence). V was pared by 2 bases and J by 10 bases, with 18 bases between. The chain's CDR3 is CASSLTSGRSSSPLHF. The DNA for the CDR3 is TGTGCCAGCAGCTTAACGAGTGGCAGGAGTAGCTCACCCCTCCACTTT.

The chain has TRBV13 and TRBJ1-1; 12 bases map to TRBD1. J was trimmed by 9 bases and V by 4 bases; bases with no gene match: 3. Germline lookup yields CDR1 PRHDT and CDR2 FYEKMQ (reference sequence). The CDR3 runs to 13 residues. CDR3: CASSSGTGGKAFF. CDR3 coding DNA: TGTGCCAGCAGCTCCGGGACAGGGGGCAAAGCTTTCTTT.